A single sample gave rise to the 4 T cell receptor beta chains below, sequenced in a study of Graves' ophthalmopathy and Graves' hyperthyroidism. Scientists amplified the TCR beta CDR3 regions from RNA transcripts. RT-PCR in the first round used HTBI primers; a second-round multiplex PCR followed. TCRdb independently ran MiXCR on the multiplex PCR reads; one entry per CDR3 protein. This sample has over 500,000 distinct CDR3 sequences, with 22% found just once. The sample was peripheral blood. The receptors shown here come from a woman aged 18-29 years with stable Graves' hyperthyroidism. Some clones in this sample may be carry-over from other donors' samples.

The genes are TRBV6-2 or TRBV6-3 and TRBJ2-7; D uncertain. Germline CDR1 reads MNHEY; CDR2 reads SVGEGT. Trimming cost V 6 bases and J 1 base, with 13 bases left between them. This CDR3 is built from 14 residues. DNA of the CDR3: TGTGCCAGCAGCCGAGGACCGTTATCCTACGAGCAGTACTTC. This codes for CASSRGPLSYEQYF.

The sample holds a few counts of this clonotype. V usage is TRBV24-1 and J usage is TRBJ2-2; D perhaps matches TRBD2 (5 bases). The CDR3 sequence is 18 residues long. Trimming removed 0 bases at V and 1 base at J, with 14 bases between. Germline CDR1 reads KGHDR; CDR2 reads SFDVKD. The CDR3 reads CATSDLKKGRENTGELFF. The DNA for the CDR3 is TGTGCCACCAGTGATTTGAAGAAGGGTCGGGAGAACACCGGGGAGCTGTTTTTT.

The J gene is TRBJ2-5, the V gene TRBV5-1, with a possible D match to TRBD2 (5 bases). This CDR3 contains 18 residues. Germline CDR1 is SGHRS and CDR2 is YFSETQ. V gave up 1 base and J gave up 2 bases, with 21 bases separating them. CDR3 amino acids: CASSLPAEDSASQETQYF. The CDR3, as DNA: TGCGCCAGCAGCTTGCCGGCAGAGGATAGCGCATCTCAAGAGACCCAGTACTTC.

This clonotype was counted many times. The chain is built from TRBV5-4 and TRBJ2-7; 10 bases map to TRBD2. CDR3 size: 15 residues. After removal of 1 base from V and 2 bases from J, the junction contained 3 bases not matched to a gene. Germline V gene lookup returns CDR1 SGHNT and CDR2 YYREEE (reference sequence). The CDR3 sequence: CASSLSGGAAYEQYF. The CDR3 DNA follows: TGTGCCAGCAGCTTGAGCGGGGGGGCGGCCTACGAGCAGTACTTC.